This T cell receptor (beta chain) was profiled in a study of response to subunit inactivated influenza vaccine. TCRdb itself ran the RT-PCR reads through MiXCR, one entry per CDR3 protein. The sample includes about 620,000 distinct CDR3 sequences, roughly 10% of them seen just once. Details on this clonotype: Its specificity is not known.

Overall study results and limits: It was the authors' suggestion that each seasonal influenza vaccination recruits few new T cells.

V lost 1 base to trimming and J lost 2 bases, with 6 bases between them. The CDR3 covers 14 residues. CDR1 MNHNS and CDR2 SASEGT come from the germline V gene. The genes are TRBV6-1 and TRBJ1-5; D is perhaps TRBD1 (6 bases). The specimen was PBMCs from blood, collected on the day of vaccination. The receptor was derived from a middle-aged man who received an inactivated influenza vaccine. The CDR3 region is CASSEGTGNQPQHF. CDR3 DNA sequence: TGTGCCAGCAGTGAAGGGACAGGCAATCAGCCCCAGCATTTT.